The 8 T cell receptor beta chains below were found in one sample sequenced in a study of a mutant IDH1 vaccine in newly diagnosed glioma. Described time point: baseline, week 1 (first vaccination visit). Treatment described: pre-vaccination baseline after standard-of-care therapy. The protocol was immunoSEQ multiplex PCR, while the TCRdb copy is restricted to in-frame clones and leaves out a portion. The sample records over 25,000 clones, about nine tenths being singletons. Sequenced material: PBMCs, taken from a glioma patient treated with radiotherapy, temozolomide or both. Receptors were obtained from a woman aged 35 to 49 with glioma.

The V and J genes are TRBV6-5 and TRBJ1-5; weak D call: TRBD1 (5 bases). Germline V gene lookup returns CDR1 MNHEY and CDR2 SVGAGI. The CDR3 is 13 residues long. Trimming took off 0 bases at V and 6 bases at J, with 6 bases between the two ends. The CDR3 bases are TGTGCCAGCAGTTACTCGAGGGGTCAGCCCCAGCATTTT. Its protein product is CASSYSRGQPQHF.

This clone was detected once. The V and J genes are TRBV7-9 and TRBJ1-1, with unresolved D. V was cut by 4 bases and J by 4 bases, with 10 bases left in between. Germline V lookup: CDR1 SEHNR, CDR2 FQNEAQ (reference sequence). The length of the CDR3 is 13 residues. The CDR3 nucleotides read TGTGCCAGCAGCTCCGGGGAGAGCACTGAAGCTTTCTTT. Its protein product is CASSSGESTEAFF.

The CDR3 DNA follows: TGTGCCTGGAGTGATACAGGGGGCCCCAAAAACATTCAGTACTTC. This codes for CAWSDTGGPKNIQYF. This chain uses TRBV30 with TRBJ2-4; TRBD1 matches 9 bases. The length of the CDR3 is 15 residues. Trimming took 1 base from V and 2 from J; bases not matched to a gene: 3. Germline lookup yields CDR1 GTSNPN and CDR2 SVGIG (reference sequence). Full variable domain (outside the CDR3, taken from reference TRBV30 and TRBJ2-4): SQTIHQWPATLVQPVGSPLSLECTVEGTSNPNLYWYRQAAGRGLQLLFYSVGIGQISSEVPQNLSASRPQDRQFILSSKKLLLSDSGFYLCAWSDTGGPKNIQYFGAGTRLSVL.

The chain's CDR3 is CASSFRDRANTEAFF. The DNA for the CDR3 is TGTGCCAGCAGTTTTCGGGACAGGGCTAACACTGAAGCTTTCTTT. V and J are TRBV28 and TRBJ1-1; the match to TRBD1 covers 9 bases. This CDR3 region has 15 residues. In germline, CDR1 is MDHEN, CDR2 SYDVKM. Trimming at V came to 3 bases and at J to 2 bases, leaving 4 bases not matched to a gene.

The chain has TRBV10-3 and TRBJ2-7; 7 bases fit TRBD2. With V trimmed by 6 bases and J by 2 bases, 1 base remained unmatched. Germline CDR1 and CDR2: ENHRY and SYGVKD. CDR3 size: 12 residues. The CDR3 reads CAIRGGAYEQYF. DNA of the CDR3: TGTGCCATCAGGGGGGGGGCCTACGAGCAGTACTTC.

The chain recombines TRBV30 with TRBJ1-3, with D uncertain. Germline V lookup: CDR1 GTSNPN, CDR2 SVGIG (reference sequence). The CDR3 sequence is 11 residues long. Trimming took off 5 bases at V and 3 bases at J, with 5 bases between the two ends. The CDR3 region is CAWDLGNTIYF. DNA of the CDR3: TGTGCCTGGGACCTTGGAAACACCATATATTTT. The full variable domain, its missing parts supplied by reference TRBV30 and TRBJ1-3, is SQTIHQWPATLVQPVGSPLSLECTVEGTSNPNLYWYRQAAGRGLQLLFYSVGIGQISSEVPQNLSASRPQDRQFILSSKKLLLSDSGFYLCAWDLGNTIYFGEGSWLTVV.

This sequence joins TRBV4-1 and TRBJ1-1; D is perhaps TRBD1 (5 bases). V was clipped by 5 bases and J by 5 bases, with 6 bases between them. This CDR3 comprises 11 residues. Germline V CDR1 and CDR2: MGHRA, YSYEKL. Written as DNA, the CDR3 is TGCGCCAGCAGCGAGGGGACTGAAGCTTTCTTT. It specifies CASSEGTEAFF.

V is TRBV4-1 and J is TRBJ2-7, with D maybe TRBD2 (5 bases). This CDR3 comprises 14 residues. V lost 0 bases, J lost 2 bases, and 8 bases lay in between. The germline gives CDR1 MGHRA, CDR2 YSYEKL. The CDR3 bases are TGCGCCAGCAGCCAAGAGGACTCTACCTACGAGCAGTACTTC. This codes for CASSQEDSTYEQYF.